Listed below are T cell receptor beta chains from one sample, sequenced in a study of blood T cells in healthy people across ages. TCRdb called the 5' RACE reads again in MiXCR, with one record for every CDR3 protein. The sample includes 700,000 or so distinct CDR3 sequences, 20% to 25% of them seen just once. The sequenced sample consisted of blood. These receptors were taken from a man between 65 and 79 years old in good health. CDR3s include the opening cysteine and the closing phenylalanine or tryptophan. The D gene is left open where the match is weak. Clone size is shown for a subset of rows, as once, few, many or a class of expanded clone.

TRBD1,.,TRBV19,CASYSRGRTGELFF
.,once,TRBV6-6,CASSSRDRSSYNEQFF
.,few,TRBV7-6,CASSAGDYDTQYF
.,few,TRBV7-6,CASSLEVETQYF
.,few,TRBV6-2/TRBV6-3,CASSYSMVGIAKNIQYF
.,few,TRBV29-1,CSVAIGAGNTIYF
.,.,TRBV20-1,CSAAGVGNEKLFF
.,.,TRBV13,CACSPLAPGGDTQYF
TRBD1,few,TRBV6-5,CASSYSRTGGLRKLFF
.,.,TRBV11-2,CASSSPTSTAYEQYF
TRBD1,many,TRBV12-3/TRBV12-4,CASSAGQGNEKLFF
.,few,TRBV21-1,CASSIQDRRGITDTQYF
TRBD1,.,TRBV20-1,CSARDQATGVEQYF
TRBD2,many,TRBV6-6,CASQGGENIQYF
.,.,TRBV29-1,CSVESGWGANTEAFF
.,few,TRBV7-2,CASSFSPGNEQFF
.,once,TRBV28,CASYGPSISNYGYTF
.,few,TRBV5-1,CASSLGITQETQYF
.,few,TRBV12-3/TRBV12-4,CASSLSGTPGSPLHF
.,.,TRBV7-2,CASSSLGGSYNEQFF
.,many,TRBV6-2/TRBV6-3,CASSLDGTETEKLFF
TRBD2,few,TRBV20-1,CSAGDWGGRVETQYF
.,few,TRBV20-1,CSARPQGLFSYEQYF
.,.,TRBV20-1,CSAWDLSRGYEQYF
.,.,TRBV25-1,CASSGGGFQPQHF
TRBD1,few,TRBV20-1,CSASEGGQEKLFF
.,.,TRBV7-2,CASSGGFYNEQFF
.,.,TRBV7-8,CTSSFRGLGTGELFF
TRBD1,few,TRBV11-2,CASTSDRGFGTEAFF
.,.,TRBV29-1,CSVEKGTGNTIYF
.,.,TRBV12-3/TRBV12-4,CASSLFLAERETQYF
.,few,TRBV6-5,CASSYSRTLNTEAFF
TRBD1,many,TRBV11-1,CASSHPDRGYEQYF
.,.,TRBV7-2,CASSSSGTQETQYF
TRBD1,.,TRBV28,CASSLTFFRTGNGYTF
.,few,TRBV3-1,CASSQGRDYGYTF
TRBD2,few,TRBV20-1,CSASLAGAYEQYF
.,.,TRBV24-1,CATSDPGIEPYNEQFF
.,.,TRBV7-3,CASSQGHLNNEQFF
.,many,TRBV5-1,CASSFSGPPEGYTF
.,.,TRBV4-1,CASSQDDRRQETQYF
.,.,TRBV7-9,CASSLEDEGYTF
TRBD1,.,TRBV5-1,CASSYRDRAESGNTIYF
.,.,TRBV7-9,CASSFQGRGDTQYF
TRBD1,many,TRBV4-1,CASSQVVSGGNEKLFF
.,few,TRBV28,CASSSEPYSNQPQHF
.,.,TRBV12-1,CASSFSLVHWGGCGQPQHF
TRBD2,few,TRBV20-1,CSARLAGVGETQYF
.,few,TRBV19,CASSSRDTSNQPQHF
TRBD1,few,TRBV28,CASSLSPGQSNQPQHF
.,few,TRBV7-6,CASSQPGPVGTGELFF
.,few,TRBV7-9,CASSPRREDNEQFF
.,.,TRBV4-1,CASSQGTGEQFF
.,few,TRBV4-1,CASSQGLQAEAFF
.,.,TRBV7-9,CASSLTEPGTQYF
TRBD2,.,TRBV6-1,CASSEGGGVLGTDTQYF
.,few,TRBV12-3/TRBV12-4,CASSDPGSGNTIYF
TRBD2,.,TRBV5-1,CASSFTGLAGADTQYF
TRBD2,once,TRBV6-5,CASNPLAGAGELFF
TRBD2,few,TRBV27,CASRSPSGSRGNEQFF